The clone carrying this TCR beta chain was detected a few times. Its antigen is unidentified. This specimen belongs to a study of cytomegalovirus exposure and HLA in healthy donors. The PCR contained 60 Vbeta and 13 Jbeta primers. Libraries were prepared by immunoSEQ multiplex PCR; TCRdb keeps only in-frame clonotypes and omits some of them. The sample lists over 100,000 clones, around 10% occurring once. The donors (healthy individuals) were bone marrow donors. Germline CDR1 SGHAT, CDR2 FQDESV (reference sequence). CDR3 length equals 13 residues. With 8 bases clipped from V and 2 bases from J, the junction kept 3 bases outside the gene matches. Regarding the study as a whole: The authors assumed roughly uniform sequencing depth across donors for presence/absence analyses. Clonal expansion, a later analysis showed, was greater in HLA-associated TCR beta chains than in equally common others. Immune exposure information comprised only CMV serostatus.

This sequence was found in a man aged 40-55 years in good health and CMV-seropositive. The genes are TRBV11-1 and TRBJ2-7; the match to TRBD1 covers 10 bases. Material for sequencing was PBMCs. CDR3 amino acids: CASEDRGAYEQYF. The CDR3 region has the DNA TGTGCCAGCGAGGACAGGGGGGCCTACGAGCAGTACTTC.